The 10 T cell receptor beta chains in this list originate from one sample, sequenced in a study of T cell responses to AZD1222 COVID-19 vaccine. Some clones are missing from TCRdb's copy, which holds only in-frame ones; the method was immunoSEQ multiplex PCR. The sample has some 160,000 clones, 88% seen once. The source was peripheral blood, collected on day 0 of AZD1222 vaccination. The receptor source for this set is an adult in good health.

On this clone itself: The sample holds other DNA sequences that translate to the same CDR3. V usage is TRBV3-1 (or the pseudogene TRBV3-2) and J usage is TRBJ2-5; 7 bases line up with TRBD2. V was pared by 4 bases and J by 5 bases, with 10 bases of the junction left unmatched. The CDR3 sequence is 15 residues long. Germline CDR1 reads LGHDT; CDR2 reads YNNKEL (reference sequence). CDR3 sequence: CASSLEGGAGETQYF. Written as DNA, the CDR3 is TGTGCCAGCAGCCTAGAGGGAGGGGCGGGCGAGACCCAGTACTTC.

In this sample, this clone turned up once. The rearrangement links TRBV7-8 to TRBJ1-5; possibly TRBD1 for D (5 bases). The CDR3 runs to 12 residues. The V end lost 1 base, the J end lost 7 bases, and 5 bases lay between the germline ends. CDR1 and CDR2 from the germline V gene are SGHVS and FQNEAQ. The CDR3, as DNA: TGTGCCAGCAGCTTAGAGGGGCAGCCCCAGCATTTT. This codes for CASSLEGQPQHF.

The chain employs TRBV5-6 and TRBJ2-3, with D possibly called TRBD1 or TRBD2 (5 bases each). V dropped 6 bases and J dropped 1 base, with 15 bases sitting between them. Germline values: CDR1 SGHDT, CDR2 YYEEEE. CDR3 size: 15 residues. Here the CDR3 reads CASTGTGRGTDTQYF. For the CDR3, the DNA is TGTGCCAGCACCGGGACGGGCCGGGGCACAGATACGCAGTATTTT.

Written as DNA, the CDR3 is TGTGCCAGCAGCTTAGGTAGCTCTGGAAACACCATATATTTT. Translated: CASSLGSSGNTIYF. The genes are TRBV7-3 and TRBJ1-3, with no clear D. Germline CDR1 reads SGHTA; CDR2 reads FQGTGA. Trimming pared 2 bases from V and 0 bases from J, leaving 5 bases between. The CDR3 runs 14 residues.

The chain has TRBV10-3 and TRBJ2-7; 13 bases are shared with TRBD2. The junction had 4 bases not matched to a gene; V was cut back by 6 bases and J by 2 bases. This CDR3 region has 15 residues. Per germline, CDR1 ENHRY and CDR2 SYGVKD. CDR3 region: CAISPGTSGTYEQYF. The DNA for the CDR3 is TGTGCCATCAGCCCCGGGACTAGCGGGACCTACGAGCAGTACTTC.

The count of this clone is one. The rearrangement links TRBV7-2 to TRBJ2-7; no definite D call. Germline-derived CDR1 and CDR2 are SGHTA and FQGNSA. This CDR3 has 15 residues. Trimming pared 1 base from V and 0 bases from J, leaving 10 bases between. As DNA, the CDR3 is TGTGCCAGCAGCTTAGATCGGAGAGCCTCCTACGAGCAGTACTTC. This gives the protein CASSLDRRASYEQYF.

The chain recombines TRBV9 with TRBJ2-7, with D tentatively TRBD1 or TRBD2 (5 bases each). The germline V gene encodes CDR1 SGDLS and CDR2 YYNGEE. There are 13 residues in the CDR3. V lost 3 bases and J 6 bases, leaving 13 bases between the germline ends. The CDR3 sequence is CASSAEAGLEQYF. The CDR3 nucleotides read TGTGCCAGCAGCGCGGAGGCAGGGCTCGAGCAGTACTTC.

This clone was detected once. The V and J genes are TRBV15 and TRBJ2-7; D might be TRBD1 (6 bases). V gave up 0 bases and J gave up 5 bases, with 14 bases separating them. Germline V lookup: CDR1 LNHNV, CDR2 YYDKDF (reference sequence). The CDR3 consists of 15 residues. As DNA, the CDR3 is TGTGCCACCAGCAGAGATTTACAGGGAAAAGACGAGCAGTACTTC. This translates into CATSRDLQGKDEQYF.

The chain couples TRBV7-3 to TRBJ1-5; D remains ambiguous. CDR1 and CDR2 from the germline V gene are SGHTA and FQGTGA. CDR3 length equals 13 residues. The V end was cut by 4 bases, the J end by 5 bases, with 9 bases between. The DNA of the CDR3 is TGTGCCAGCAGCTCCCAACGGGATCAGCCCCAGCATTTT. Translation: CASSSQRDQPQHF.

The rearrangement links TRBV6-5 to TRBJ1-6; 10 nucleotides align to TRBD1. The ends lost 1 base at V and 7 bases at J; junction bases unmatched: 1. The CDR3 extends over 15 amino acids. Germline CDR1 MNHEY, CDR2 SVGAGI. Here the CDR3 DNA reads TGTGCCAGCAGTTACTTGGGACAGGGGAATTCACCCCTCCACTTT. It is translated as CASSYLGQGNSPLHF.